Reported below is one TCR beta chain. What it recognizes is unknown. The ends lost 6 bases at V and 14 bases at J; junction bases unmatched: 11. Germline V lookup: CDR1 MNHEY, CDR2 SMNVEV (reference sequence). The CDR3 extends over 13 amino acids. This sample is drawn from a study of PD-1 blockade in classical Hodgkin lymphoma. Study as a whole: A 3 mg/kg intravenous dose of nivolumab was received by patients every 2 weeks. Study-level points and caveats: TCR diversity in CD4+, not CD8+, cells rose significantly by C4D1. Anyone who began nivolumab under 1 year after ASCT was excluded.

Time point indicated: cycle 4 day 1 (C4D1), after more than 5 weeks of nivolumab. Brentuximab vedotin exposure varied, and every patient relapsed after autologous stem cell transplantation. Reported best responses ranged across complete response, partial response or progressive disease. Assay: immunoSEQ multiplex PCR; the TCRdb copy retains only in-frame clones and omits some. The sample lists about 20,000 clones, 76% occurring once. The sequencing here drew on peripheral blood mononuclear cells (PBMCs), taken before the fourth cycle of nivolumab. The genes are TRBV27 and TRBJ1-2; 11 bases match TRBD1. The clonotype originates from a human donor with classical Hodgkin lymphoma. The CDR3 DNA is TGTGCCAGCAGCATGAACCGGGACAGGGGGTATACCTTC. Amino acids: CASSMNRDRGYTF.